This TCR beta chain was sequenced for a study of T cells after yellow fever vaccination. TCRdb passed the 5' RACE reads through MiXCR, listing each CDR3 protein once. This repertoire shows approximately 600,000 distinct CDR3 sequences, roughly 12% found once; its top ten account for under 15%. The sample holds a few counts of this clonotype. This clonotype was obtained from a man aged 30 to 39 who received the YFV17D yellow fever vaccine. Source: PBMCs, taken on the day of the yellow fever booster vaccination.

This CDR3 reads CASSYYGSGQGGTDTQYF. The CDR3 DNA follows: TGTGCCAGCAGTTACTATGGATCCGGACAGGGAGGCACAGATACGCAGTATTTT. The rearrangement uses TRBV6-2 or TRBV6-3 and TRBJ2-3, with 8 bases matching TRBD1. The V and J ends lost 1 base and 1 base, in that order; junction bases with no gene match: 10. Germline CDR1 is MNHEY and CDR2 is SVGEGT. The length of the CDR3 is 18 residues.